The T cell receptor beta chain described here comes from a study of T cell repertoires in cytomegalovirus infection. In the study overall: Both recently identified HLA-C-restricted and well-studied HLA-B-restricted CMV epitopes were used in the study. Public TCR beta signature analysis indicated the presence of both CMV infection and matching HLA type. Study-wide findings and caveats: Ex vivo, HLA-C-restricted CMV-specific TCR beta clonotypes prevailed over the rest of the response.

Note on this clonotype: What it recognizes is unknown.

One entry per CDR3 protein, called by TCRdb with MiXCR from the reads. The profile shows some 99,000 distinct CDR3 sequences, around 30% of them singletons. Looked up from germline, CDR1 is SGHNT and CDR2 is YENEEA. Trimming took off 6 bases at V and 0 bases at J, with 15 bases between the two ends. The CDR3 contains 15 residues. V usage is TRBV11-3 and J usage is TRBJ2-7, with a weak D call TRBD1 (6 bases). The sample in question was CD8+ T cells from cultured PBMCs, obtained from culture after CMV antigen stimulation. The receptor was isolated from a human donor in good health (CMV status not recorded). Some clones in this sample may be carry-over from other donors' samples. The CDR3 loop reads CASRMADRVSYEQYF. In DNA, the CDR3 is TGTGCCAGCAGGATGGCGGACAGAGTCTCCTACGAGCAGTACTTC. Drawing the rest from reference TRBV11-3 and TRBJ2-7, the complete variable domain is EAGVVQSPRYKIIEKKQPVAFWCNPISGHNTLYWYLQNLGQGPELLIRYENEEAVDDSQLPKDRFSAERLKGVDSTLKIQPAELGDSAVYLCASRMADRVSYEQYFGPGTRLTVT.